Only a few counts were recorded for the clone carrying this TCR beta chain. These data are taken from a study of blood T cell repertoires in COVID-19. Study overall: The cDNA or gDNA used as material had been derived from T cells, B-cell-depleted T cells, or PBMCs.

The CDR3 sequence is 13 residues long. Per germline, CDR1 MNHNS and CDR2 SASEGT. V lost 1 base to trimming and J lost 7 bases, with 11 bases between them. Profiled with immunoSEQ multiplex PCR; TCRdb holds only in-frame clones, not every one. The sample gives approximately 180,000 clones, 84% of which show up once; around 15% is in the top ten. In terms of age and location, participants ranged from about 18 to 100 years and lived in about two dozen US areas. Symptom resolution, clearance, or two negative PCRs marked the recovered donors of Cohort 3. The TCR sequence derives from a man aged 45 to 65 who had recovered from COVID-19. The sequenced material came from PBMCs or T cells enriched from blood (not recorded which). The gene calls are TRBV6-1 and TRBJ2-7, with D unclear. This chain's CDR3 is CASSEVTVREQYF. The CDR3, as DNA: TGTGCCAGCAGTGAAGTAACGGTTCGGGAGCAGTACTTC.